These 25 T cell receptor beta chains share one sample of origin, sequenced in a study of CD8+ T cells in alopecia areata. Treatment noted: oral pan-JAK inhibitor, 5-10 mg twice daily. Reverse transcribed after extraction, RNA yielded cDNA as the sequencing template. Only in-frame clones appear in the TCRdb table, and some are missing; sequencing was by immunoSEQ multiplex PCR. The sample includes around 120,000 clones, around 60% of them seen just once. This material consisted of CD4+ T cells sorted from blood, taken at week 4, from a patient treated with tofacitinib. The receptors shown here come from a human donor with alopecia areata.

This clone was seen a few times. The V call is TRBV4-1, the J call TRBJ2-3; either TRBD1 or TRBD2 may fit D (5 bases each). The germline V and J ends were trimmed by 0 bases and 0 bases, with 13 bases remaining between them. Germline V gene data show CDR1 as MGHRA and CDR2 as YSYEKL. The CDR3 spans 17 residues. The CDR3 loop reads CASSQDHTGPSTDTQYF. The DNA of the CDR3 is TGCGCCAGCAGCCAAGATCATACGGGACCTAGCACAGATACGCAGTATTTT.

The chain recombines TRBV2 with TRBJ2-2; D call uncertain. CDR3 size: 14 residues. CDR1 and CDR2 (germline): SNHLY, FYNNEI. The V gene lost 6 bases and the J gene lost 0 bases, with 8 bases spanning the gap. The CDR3 reads CASSQLSNTGELFF. Written as DNA, the CDR3 is TGTGCCAGCAGCCAGTTATCGAACACCGGGGAGCTGTTTTTT.

The V call is TRBV6-6, the J call TRBJ1-1, with D possibly TRBD1 on 6 matching bases. The germline V and J ends were trimmed by 5 bases and 4 bases, with 11 bases remaining between them. This CDR3 is 13 amino acids long. The germline V gene encodes CDR1 MNHNY and CDR2 SVGAGI (reference sequence). CDR3 region: CASSPYRVTEAFF. In DNA, the CDR3 is TGTGCCAGCAGTCCCTACAGGGTCACTGAAGCTTTCTTT.

The chain links TRBV5-1 to TRBJ2-4; D gene unclear. Deletions cut 0 bases from V and 7 bases from J, with 14 bases between. Germline V lookup: CDR1 SGHRS, CDR2 YFSETQ. The CDR3 covers 15 residues. As DNA, the CDR3 is TGCGCCAGCAGCTTGGGGCCTGGGGAAGGGAACATTCAGTACTTC. Translating gives CASSLGPGEGNIQYF.

The V call is TRBV5-5, the J call TRBJ2-2; unclear D gene. Trimming removed 1 base at V and 1 base at J, with 11 bases between. This CDR3 is 16 amino acids long. Germline V CDR1 and CDR2: SGHKS, YYEKEE (reference sequence). The CDR3 DNA reads TGTGCCAGCAGCTTGACGTCTTTGCGGAACACCGGGGAGCTGTTTTTT. It encodes CASSLTSLRNTGELFF. The full variable domain, completed using reference TRBV5-5 and TRBJ2-2, is DAGVTQSPTHLIKTRGQQVTLRCSPISGHKSVSWYQQVLGQGPQFIFQYYEKEERGRGNFPDRFSARQFPNYSSELNVNALLLGDSALYLCASSLTSLRNTGELFFGEGSRLTVL.

V is TRBV30 and J is TRBJ2-1; 9 bases are shared with TRBD1. There are 14 residues in the CDR3. Germline V gene data show CDR1 as GTSNPN and CDR2 as SVGIG (reference sequence). Written as DNA, the CDR3 is TGTGCTCTAACCCCCGGGACAGGGTTCAATGAGCAGTTCTTC. Its protein is CALTPGTGFNEQFF.

The chain joins TRBV5-6 to TRBJ1-1; D uncertain. V lost 0 bases and J 8 bases, leaving 8 bases between the germline ends. Germline CDR1 and CDR2: SGHDT and YYEEEE. This CDR3 spans 12 amino acids. CDR3 nucleotide sequence: TGTGCCAGCAGCTTGGTACGGTCGGAAGCTTTCTTT. Translating gives CASSLVRSEAFF.

This sequence joins TRBV7-2 and TRBJ2-1, with D perhaps TRBD1 or TRBD2 (5 bases each). The CDR3 has 15 amino acids. V lost 5 bases and J 6 bases, leaving 17 bases between the germline ends. Germline V gives CDR1 SGHTA, CDR2 FQGNSA. CDR3 amino acids: CASSKDSGAPNEQFF. The CDR3 DNA follows: TGTGCCAGCAGCAAGGACTCCGGGGCGCCCAATGAGCAGTTCTTC.

The J gene is TRBJ2-5, the V gene TRBV5-4; D gene ambiguous. Germline V gene lookup returns CDR1 SGHNT and CDR2 YYREEE (reference sequence). Trimming took off 4 bases at V and 2 bases at J, with 9 bases between the two ends. The CDR3 is 13 amino acids. CDR3 sequence (DNA): TGTGCCAGCAGCCCGACTCATCAAGAGACCCAGTACTTC. It translates to CASSPTHQETQYF.

This chain links TRBV2 with TRBJ2-5, with 7 bases aligning to TRBD1. Per germline, CDR1 SNHLY and CDR2 FYNNEI. V dropped 7 bases and J dropped 4; count of bases not matched to a gene: 9. The length of the CDR3 is 14 residues. The CDR3 loop is CASTQNRGGETQYF. The CDR3 DNA sequence: TGTGCCAGCACCCAGAACAGGGGTGGAGAGACCCAGTACTTC.

The chain links TRBV30 to TRBJ2-3; weak D call: TRBD1 (6 bases). This CDR3 has 13 amino acids. Trimming stripped 1 base from V and 4 bases from J, with 9 bases between. Looked up from germline, CDR1 is GTSNPN and CDR2 is SVGIG (reference sequence). In DNA form, the CDR3 reads TGTGCCTGGAGTGAACAGGGTCCAGATACGCAGTATTTT. This translates into CAWSEQGPDTQYF. Using reference TRBV30 and TRBJ2-3 for the parts outside the CDR3, the full variable domain is SQTIHQWPATLVQPVGSPLSLECTVEGTSNPNLYWYRQAAGRGLQLLFYSVGIGQISSEVPQNLSASRPQDRQFILSSKKLLLSDSGFYLCAWSEQGPDTQYFGPGTRLTVL.

The chain carries TRBV6-5 and TRBJ2-5, with D hard to call. Germline CDR1 reads MNHEY; CDR2 reads SVGAGI. V was trimmed by 1 base and J by 5 bases, leaving 8 bases between them. This CDR3 contains 13 residues. CDR3 protein: CASSYLGMETQYF. In DNA, the CDR3 is TGTGCCAGCAGTTACTTGGGGATGGAGACCCAGTACTTC.

This chain links TRBV19 with TRBJ1-1; the D is unclear. The CDR3 is 12 amino acids. V lost 6 bases, J lost 1 base, and 6 bases lay in between. In germline, CDR1 is LNHDA, CDR2 SQIVND (reference sequence). CDR3 region: CASSPPNTEAFF. Written as DNA, the CDR3 is TGTGCCAGTAGCCCCCCGAACACTGAAGCTTTCTTT.

This chain links TRBV27 with TRBJ2-5; D may be TRBD2 (6 bases). Trimming took off 6 bases at V and 4 bases at J, with 18 bases between the two ends. Germline V gene data show CDR1 as MNHEY and CDR2 as SMNVEV (reference sequence). This CDR3 contains 15 residues. The DNA of the CDR3 is TGTGCCAGCAGCCAGGGACGCCGGAGGGCAGAGACCCAGTACTTC. It codes for CASSQGRRRAETQYF.

The table lists this clone with many counts. This chain joins TRBV7-2 and TRBJ1-1, with D uncertain. The ends were cut back, 5 bases at V and 1 base at J, with 11 bases in the middle. The CDR3 runs to 14 residues. Germline loops: CDR1 SGHTA, CDR2 FQGNSA. CDR3 in DNA: TGTGCCAGCAGCCGTCAGGACGGGAACACTGAAGCTTTCTTT. Protein sequence: CASSRQDGNTEAFF.

This sequence joins TRBV5-1 and TRBJ1-3; D unclear. The CDR3 sequence is 12 residues long. V was shortened by 4 bases and J by 0 bases, with 2 bases between the two germline ends. The germline V gene has CDR1 SGHRS and CDR2 YFSETQ. CDR3 residues: CASSNSGNTIYF. CDR3 in DNA: TGCGCCAGCAGCAACTCTGGAAACACCATATATTTT.

The rearrangement joins TRBV2 to TRBJ2-6; tentatively, D is TRBD1 (6 bases). V dropped 6 bases and J dropped 0 bases, with 9 bases sitting between them. CDR3 length: 15 residues. Looked up from germline, CDR1 is SNHLY and CDR2 is FYNNEI. This chain's CDR3 is CASRRTASGANVLTF. CDR3 sequence (DNA): TGTGCCAGCAGAAGGACAGCCTCTGGGGCCAACGTCCTGACTTTC.

CDR3 loop: CSVARPGTEAFF. The DNA for the CDR3 is TGCAGCGTTGCGCGGCCGGGAACTGAAGCTTTCTTT. This chain links TRBV29-1 with TRBJ1-1, with no clear D. Trimming removed 4 bases from V and 5 bases from J, with 11 bases in between. The germline gives CDR1 SQVTM, CDR2 ANQGSEA. The CDR3 is 12 residues long.

This chain connects TRBV27 to TRBJ2-3; 8 bases line up with TRBD1. The CDR3 loop spans 17 amino acids. With V trimmed by 0 bases and J by 4 bases, 9 bases remained unmatched. Germline V CDR1 and CDR2: MNHEY, SMNVEV (reference sequence). The DNA for the CDR3 is TGTGCCAGCAGTTTATCCATGGGCAGGGGGCCGGCAGATACGCAGTATTTT. This encodes CASSLSMGRGPADTQYF.

This clone was seen only once. The chain combines TRBV5-1 with TRBJ2-6; 7 positions agree with TRBD1. The CDR3 sequence is 16 residues long. J was trimmed by 4 bases and V by 1 base; bases with no gene match: 5. Looked up from germline, CDR1 is SGHRS and CDR2 is YFSETQ. In DNA form, the CDR3 reads TGCGCCAGCAGCTTGTTAGGGGGCACCGGGGCCAACGTCCTGACTTTC. Amino acid sequence: CASSLLGGTGANVLTF.

The V call is TRBV4-3, the J call TRBJ2-1; the D gene is possibly TRBD2 (5 bases). V was clipped by 3 bases and J by 5 bases, with 17 bases between them. Germline V CDR1 and CDR2: LGHNA, YSLEER. CDR3 size: 16 residues. The DNA for the CDR3 is TGCGCCAGCAGCCAGAGGACTTACGGAGGTAACAATGAGCAGTTCTTC. Amino acid sequence: CASSQRTYGGNNEQFF.

The gene calls are TRBV2 and TRBJ2-6; 8 bases are a match to TRBD1. CDR3 length equals 18 residues. The germline CDR1 and CDR2 sequences are SNHLY and FYNNEI. Trimming cost V 5 bases and J 0 bases; bases outside gene matches: 9. In DNA, the CDR3 is TGTGCCAGCAGTCCCGGACAGGGATTAAGCTCTGGGGCCAACGTCCTGACTTTC. Translating gives CASSPGQGLSSGANVLTF.

The CDR3 loop is CASSESGTSPYGYTF. In DNA form, the CDR3 reads TGTGCCAGCAGTGAATCCGGGACGTCTCCCTATGGCTACACCTTC. This chain connects TRBV25-1 to TRBJ1-2; tentative D call: TRBD1 (5 bases). Germline V lookup: CDR1 MGHDK, CDR2 SYGVNS. The V end lost 1 base, the J end lost 4 bases, and 13 bases lay between the germline ends. The CDR3 is 15 amino acids.

The chain recombines TRBV2 with TRBJ2-1, with unresolved D. Germline V lookup: CDR1 SNHLY, CDR2 FYNNEI. V was cut by 4 bases and J by 7 bases, with 14 bases left in between. The CDR3 is 14 amino acids. Here the CDR3 DNA reads TGTGCCAGCAGTGCCCAGCGTGGTTCGAATGAGCAGTTCTTC. Translating gives CASSAQRGSNEQFF.

The chain couples TRBV2 to TRBJ1-1; D unclear. Germline V gene lookup returns CDR1 SNHLY and CDR2 FYNNEI. This CDR3 comprises 14 residues. V gave up 0 bases and J gave up 4 bases, with 9 bases separating them. The CDR3 spells CASSEAHSGTEAFF. For the CDR3, the DNA is TGTGCCAGCAGTGAAGCGCACAGTGGCACTGAAGCTTTCTTT.